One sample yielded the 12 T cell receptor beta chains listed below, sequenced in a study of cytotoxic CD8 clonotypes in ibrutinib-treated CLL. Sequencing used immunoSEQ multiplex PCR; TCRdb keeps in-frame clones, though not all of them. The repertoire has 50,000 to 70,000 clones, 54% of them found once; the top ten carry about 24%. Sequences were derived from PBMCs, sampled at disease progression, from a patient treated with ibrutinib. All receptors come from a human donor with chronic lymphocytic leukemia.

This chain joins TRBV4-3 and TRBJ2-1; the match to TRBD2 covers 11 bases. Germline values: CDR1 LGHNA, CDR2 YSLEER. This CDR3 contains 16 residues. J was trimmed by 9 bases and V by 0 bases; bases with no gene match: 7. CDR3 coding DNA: TGCGCCAGCAGCCAAGATAGCGGGAGGGCCTTTATTGAGCAGTTCTTC. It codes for CASSQDSGRAFIEQFF.

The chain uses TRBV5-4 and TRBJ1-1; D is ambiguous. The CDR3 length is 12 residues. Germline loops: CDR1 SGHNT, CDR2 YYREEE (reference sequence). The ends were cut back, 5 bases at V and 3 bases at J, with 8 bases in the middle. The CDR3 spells CASRSSDTEAFF. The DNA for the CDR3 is TGTGCCAGCAGGTCATCGGACACTGAAGCTTTCTTT.

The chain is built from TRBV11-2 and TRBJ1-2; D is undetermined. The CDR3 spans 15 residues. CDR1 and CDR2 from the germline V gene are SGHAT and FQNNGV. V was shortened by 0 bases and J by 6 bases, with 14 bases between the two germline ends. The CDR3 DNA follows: TGTGCCAGCAGCTTAGAAACTTGGGGAGCGGATGGCTACACCTTC. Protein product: CASSLETWGADGYTF.

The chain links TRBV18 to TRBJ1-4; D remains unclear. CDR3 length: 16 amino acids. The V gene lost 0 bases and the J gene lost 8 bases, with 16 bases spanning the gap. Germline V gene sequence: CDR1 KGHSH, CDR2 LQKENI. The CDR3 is CASSPPSKVQREKLFF. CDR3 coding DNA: TGTGCCAGCTCACCACCGTCTAAGGTCCAACGGGAAAAACTGTTTTTT.

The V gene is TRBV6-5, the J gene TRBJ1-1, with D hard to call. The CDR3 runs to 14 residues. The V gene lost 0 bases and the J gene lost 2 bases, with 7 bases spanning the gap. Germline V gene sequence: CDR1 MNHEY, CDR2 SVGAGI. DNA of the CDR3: TGTGCCAGCAGTTACTCGATGCTAAACACTGAAGCTTTCTTT. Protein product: CASSYSMLNTEAFF.

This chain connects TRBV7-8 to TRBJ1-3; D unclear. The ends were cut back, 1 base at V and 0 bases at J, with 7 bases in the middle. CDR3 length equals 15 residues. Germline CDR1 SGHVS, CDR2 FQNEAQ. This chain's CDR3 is CASSLDGYSGNTIYF. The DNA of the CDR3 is TGTGCCAGCAGCTTAGACGGATACTCTGGAAACACCATATATTTT.

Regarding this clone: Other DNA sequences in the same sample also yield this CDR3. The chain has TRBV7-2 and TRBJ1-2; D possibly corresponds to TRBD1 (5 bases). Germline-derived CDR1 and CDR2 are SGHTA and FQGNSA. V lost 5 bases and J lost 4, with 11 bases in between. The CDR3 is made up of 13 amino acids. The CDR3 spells CASSRDRFYGYTF. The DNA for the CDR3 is TGTGCCAGCAGCCGGGACCGATTCTATGGCTACACCTTC.

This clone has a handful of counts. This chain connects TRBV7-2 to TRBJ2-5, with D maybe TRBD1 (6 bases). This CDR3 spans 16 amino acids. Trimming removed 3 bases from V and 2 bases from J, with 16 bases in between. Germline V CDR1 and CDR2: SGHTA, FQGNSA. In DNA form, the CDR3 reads TGTGCCAGCAGCTTGTTCAGGGGCACGGGACAAGAGACCCAGTACTTC. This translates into CASSLFRGTGQETQYF.

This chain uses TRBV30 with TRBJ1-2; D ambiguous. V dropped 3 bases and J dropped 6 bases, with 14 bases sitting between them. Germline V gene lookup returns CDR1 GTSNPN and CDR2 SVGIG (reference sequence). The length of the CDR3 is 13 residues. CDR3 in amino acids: CAWRRHGSNGYTF. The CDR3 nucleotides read TGTGCCTGGAGGCGTCACGGTTCGAATGGCTACACCTTC.

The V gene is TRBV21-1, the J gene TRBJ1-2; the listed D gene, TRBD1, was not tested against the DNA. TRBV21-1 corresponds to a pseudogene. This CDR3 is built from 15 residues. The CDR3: CASSNRLTGLYGYTF. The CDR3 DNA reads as TGTGCCAGCAGCAACCGCCTGACAGGGCTCTATGGCTACACCTTC.

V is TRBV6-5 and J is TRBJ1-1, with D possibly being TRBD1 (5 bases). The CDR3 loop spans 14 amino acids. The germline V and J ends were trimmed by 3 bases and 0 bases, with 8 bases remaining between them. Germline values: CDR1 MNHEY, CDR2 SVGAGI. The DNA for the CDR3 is TGTGCCAGCAGTTATGACAGAGTGAACACTGAAGCTTTCTTT. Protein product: CASSYDRVNTEAFF.

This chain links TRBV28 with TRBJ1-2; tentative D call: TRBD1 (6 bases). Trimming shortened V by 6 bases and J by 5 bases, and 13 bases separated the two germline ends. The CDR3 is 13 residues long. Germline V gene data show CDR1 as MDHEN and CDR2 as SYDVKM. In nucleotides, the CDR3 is TGTGCCAGCAGACTTGGGGGCAGATATGGCTACACCTTC. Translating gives CASRLGGRYGYTF.